A selection of T cell receptor beta chains follows, all from one sample in a study of blood T cell repertoires in COVID-19. TCRdb keeps only in-frame clones here, not all; method: immunoSEQ multiplex PCR. In the table there are some 450,000 clones, over 85% of which are singletons. Sequencing was done on a sample of peripheral blood. These receptors were obtained from a man between 18 and 29 years old with COVID-19, enrolled during active disease. Both conserved end residues are part of each CDR3. Fields, in order: J gene, V gene, clone size, D gene, CDR3 DNA, CDR3 protein. D genes are given only for firm matches. For some rows the clone size is stated as once, few or many, or as a class when expanded; others skip it.

J: TRBJ1-2
V: TRBV27
size: .
D: .
DNA: TGTGCCAGCTCAGGGTTAGCCAACTATGGCTACACCTTC
CDR3: CASSGLANYGYTF

J: TRBJ1-6
V: TRBV3-1/TRBV3-2
size: .
D: .
DNA: TGTGCCAGCAGCCAAGGGCAGAATTCACCCCTCCACTTT
CDR3: CASSQGQNSPLHF

J: TRBJ1-4
V: TRBV5-6
size: .
D: TRBD1
DNA: TGTGCCAGCAGCTTAGTGGGACAGAGTAATGAAAAACTGTTTTTT
CDR3: CASSLVGQSNEKLFF

J: TRBJ1-1
V: TRBV5-1
size: .
D: .
DNA: TGCGCCAGCAGCTTGTACGGGACAAACATCATGAACACTGAAGCTTTCTTT
CDR3: CASSLYGTNIMNTEAFF

J: TRBJ1-4
V: TRBV7-9
size: .
D: TRBD1
DNA: TGTGCCAGTTCGACAGGGGGCAATCGGGAAAAACTGTTTTTT
CDR3: CASSTGGNREKLFF

J: TRBJ2-1
V: TRBV2
size: once
D: TRBD2
DNA: TGTGCCAGCAGACTAGCGGGACTCTACAATGAGCAGTTCTTC
CDR3: CASRLAGLYNEQFF

J: TRBJ2-3
V: TRBV9
size: .
D: TRBD2
DNA: TGTGCCAGCAGTCGAGCGGGAGTTACAGATACGCAGTATTTT
CDR3: CASSRAGVTDTQYF

J: TRBJ2-5
V: TRBV6-6
size: .
D: TRBD2
DNA: TGTGCCAGCAGTTACGTGCGGGAGGGGGAGACCCAGTACTTC
CDR3: CASSYVREGETQYF

J: TRBJ2-7
V: TRBV5-1
size: once
D: TRBD1
DNA: TGCGCCAGCAGCTTGGATCCAGGGGGCGCTTCCGAGCAGTACTTC
CDR3: CASSLDPGGASEQYF

J: TRBJ1-1
V: TRBV6-5
size: .
D: .
DNA: TGTGCCAGCAGTTACTCGACTGCGAGCACTGAAGCTTTCTTT
CDR3: CASSYSTASTEAFF

J: TRBJ2-3
V: TRBV5-8
size: .
D: TRBD1
DNA: TGTGCCAGCAGTTCTACCGGGACAGGGGATACAGATACGCAGTATTTT
CDR3: CASSSTGTGDTDTQYF

J: TRBJ2-1
V: TRBV3-1/TRBV3-2
size: .
D: TRBD2
DNA: TGTGCCAGCAGCCCGGGGACTAGCGGGAACTACAATGAGCAGTTCTTC
CDR3: CASSPGTSGNYNEQFF

J: TRBJ1-1
V: TRBV5-5
size: .
D: .
DNA: TGTGCCAGCAGCTTGGCCAATTCAGGGTACACTGAAGCTTTCTTT
CDR3: CASSLANSGYTEAFF

J: TRBJ2-3
V: TRBV6-5
size: .
D: .
DNA: TGTGCCAGCAGTTACGGTGGGAGGACCGATACGCAGTATTTT
CDR3: CASSYGGRTDTQYF

J: TRBJ2-7
V: TRBV5-6
size: .
D: .
DNA: TGTGCCAGCAGCATCGACAGACGCTACGAGCAGTACTTC
CDR3: CASSIDRRYEQYF

J: TRBJ1-2
V: TRBV30
size: .
D: TRBD1
DNA: TGTGCCTGGGACCGGACAGGCCTAAACTATGGCTACACCTTC
CDR3: CAWDRTGLNYGYTF

J: TRBJ1-2
V: TRBV5-6
size: few
D: TRBD1
DNA: TGTGCCAGCAGCTTGGGACAGGGGAACTATGGCTACACCTTC
CDR3: CASSLGQGNYGYTF

J: TRBJ2-7
V: TRBV6-6
size: .
D: .
DNA: TGTGCCAGCAGGGGAGGGACACTTCTCTCCTACGAGCAGTACTTC
CDR3: CASRGGTLLSYEQYF

J: TRBJ2-2
V: TRBV11-2
size: once
D: TRBD2
DNA: TGTGCCAGCAGCGTCGCGGTAGCGGGAGGGATAAACACCGGGGAGCTGTTTTTT
CDR3: CASSVAVAGGINTGELFF

J: TRBJ1-4
V: TRBV18
size: .
D: TRBD1
DNA: TGTGCCAGCTCACCTGGGACAGTAGGATCAACTAATGAAAAACTGTTTTTT
CDR3: CASSPGTVGSTNEKLFF

J: TRBJ2-7
V: TRBV7-9
size: .
D: .
DNA: TGTGCCAGCAGAGCGGGTGAGAGTTACGAGCAGTACTTC
CDR3: CASRAGESYEQYF

J: TRBJ2-4
V: TRBV27
size: once
D: TRBD1
DNA: TGTGCCAGCAGTCTCGACAGGGCCCGAGCCAAAAACATTCAGTACTTC
CDR3: CASSLDRARAKNIQYF

J: TRBJ2-1
V: TRBV7-7
size: medium-sized
D: TRBD2
DNA: TGTGCTAGCAGCTTAGAGGTCACGGGAGGTGGAGCCTACAATGAGCAGTTCTTC
CDR3: CASSLEVTGGGAYNEQFF

J: TRBJ1-1
V: TRBV5-4
size: .
D: TRBD1
DNA: TGTGCCAGCAGCTTGGCCCCGGGACAGGGACCCCCTGAAGCTTTCTTT
CDR3: CASSLAPGQGPPEAFF

J: TRBJ2-1
V: TRBV11-3
size: .
D: .
DNA: TGTGCCAGCAGCTTAAATCCTTACTACAATGAGCAGTTCTTC
CDR3: CASSLNPYYNEQFF

J: TRBJ2-1
V: TRBV5-6
size: .
D: TRBD2
DNA: TGTGCCAGCAGCTTCAGACTAGCGGGAGTTGTTAATGAGCAGTTCTTC
CDR3: CASSFRLAGVVNEQFF

J: TRBJ2-1
V: TRBV11-2
size: few
D: .
DNA: TGTGCCAGCAGCTCGAGCTCCTACAATGAGCAGTTCTTC
CDR3: CASSSSSYNEQFF

J: TRBJ2-7
V: TRBV9
size: .
D: .
DNA: TGTGCCAGCAGCGTGGGCGGGGCCCCCTACGAGCAGTACTTC
CDR3: CASSVGGAPYEQYF

J: TRBJ1-2
V: TRBV5-1
size: .
D: .
DNA: TGCGCCAGCAGCCCGAACCTGGGGGGCTATGGCTACACCTTC
CDR3: CASSPNLGGYGYTF

J: TRBJ2-7
V: TRBV9
size: .
D: TRBD2
DNA: TGTGCCAGCAGCGTATCGCCTAGCGGCTACGAGCAGTACTTC
CDR3: CASSVSPSGYEQYF

J: TRBJ1-2
V: TRBV7-9
size: .
D: .
DNA: TGTGCCAGCAGCTCTCGACAGCCCGGTAACTATGGCTACACCTTC
CDR3: CASSSRQPGNYGYTF

J: TRBJ2-5
V: TRBV4-2
size: .
D: .
DNA: TGTGCCAGCAGCCAAGTCGGGACACTCCAAGAGACCCAGTACTTC
CDR3: CASSQVGTLQETQYF

J: TRBJ1-5
V: TRBV27
size: .
D: .
DNA: TGTGCCAGCAGCCCCCTCGGGGGGGCAGGGAGTCAGCCCCAGCATTTT
CDR3: CASSPLGGAGSQPQHF

J: TRBJ1-3
V: TRBV12-3/TRBV12-4
size: .
D: .
DNA: TGTGCCAGCGCCTACTCTGGAAACACCATATATTTT
CDR3: CASAYSGNTIYF

J: TRBJ2-4
V: TRBV11-2
size: .
D: .
DNA: TGTGCCAGCAGCTTAGTATCAGGGACCAAAAACATTCAGTACTTC
CDR3: CASSLVSGTKNIQYF

J: TRBJ1-1
V: TRBV3-1/TRBV3-2
size: .
D: .
DNA: TGTGCCAGCAGCCAAGTTGCGGGGATAACTGAAGCTTTCTTT
CDR3: CASSQVAGITEAFF

J: TRBJ2-5
V: TRBV7-9
size: once
D: .
DNA: TGTGCCAGCAGCTTGGAGGACCAAGAGACCCAGTACTTC
CDR3: CASSLEDQETQYF

J: TRBJ2-3
V: TRBV4-2
size: .
D: TRBD2
DNA: TGTGCCAGCAGCCAAGAATGGCTAGCGGGGGAGAGCACAGATACGCAGTATTTT
CDR3: CASSQEWLAGESTDTQYF

J: TRBJ2-7
V: TRBV5-1
size: .
D: .
DNA: TGCGCCAGCAGCTTGTACGGCTACGAGCAGTACTTC
CDR3: CASSLYGYEQYF

J: TRBJ1-1
V: TRBV3-1/TRBV3-2
size: .
D: .
DNA: TGTGCCAGCAGCCCCCGGAACACTGAAGCTTTCTTT
CDR3: CASSPRNTEAFF

J: TRBJ2-3
V: TRBV19
size: .
D: TRBD2
DNA: TGTGCCAGTAAATTAGCGGGGGCCACAGATACGCAGTATTTT
CDR3: CASKLAGATDTQYF

J: TRBJ2-7
V: TRBV2
size: .
D: .
DNA: TGTGCCAGCAGGGAGGACAGAGGCGAGCAGTACTTC
CDR3: CASREDRGEQYF

J: TRBJ2-5
V: TRBV28
size: .
D: .
DNA: TGTGCCAGCAGCCCCATGAACAGGTTGCAGACCCAGTACTTC
CDR3: CASSPMNRLQTQYF

J: TRBJ1-3
V: TRBV12-3/TRBV12-4
size: .
D: .
DNA: TGTGCCAGCAGTTCCACAGGAAACACCATATATTTT
CDR3: CASSSTGNTIYF

J: TRBJ2-5
V: TRBV7-2
size: .
D: TRBD1
DNA: TGTGCCAGCAGCTACGCCGGGACAGGGTTTGAGACCCAGTACTTC
CDR3: CASSYAGTGFETQYF

J: TRBJ2-7
V: TRBV15
size: .
D: TRBD1
DNA: TGTGCCACCAGCAGAGATCGAGAAGGGACAGTAACCTACGAGCAGTACTTC
CDR3: CATSRDREGTVTYEQYF

J: TRBJ2-1
V: TRBV12-3/TRBV12-4
size: .
D: .
DNA: TGTGCCAGCAGCCGCACCGACATGCAGCAGTTCTTC
CDR3: CASSRTDMQQFF

J: TRBJ2-2
V: TRBV24-1
size: .
D: TRBD1
DNA: TGTGCCTCGTCTCATACTACAGGGGGCAGCTCCGGGGAGCTGTTTTTT
CDR3: CASSHTTGGSSGELFF

J: TRBJ2-1
V: TRBV5-6
size: few
D: .
DNA: TGTGCCAGCAGTCATGGTCGGGCGGGTGAGCAGTTCTTC
CDR3: CASSHGRAGEQFF

J: TRBJ2-7
V: TRBV23-1
size: .
D: TRBD2
DNA: TGCGCCAGCAGTCAAGAGGGCACGGGAGGGTCCTACGAGCAGTACTTC
CDR3: CASSQEGTGGSYEQYF

J: TRBJ1-5
V: TRBV7-9
size: .
D: .
DNA: TGTGCCAGCAGCAATACAGGGCCAGGGAGCAATCAGCCCCAGCATTTT
CDR3: CASSNTGPGSNQPQHF

J: TRBJ1-4
V: TRBV7-9
size: once
D: .
DNA: TGTGCCAGCAGCCCCCGTATGTCGGCAACTAATGAAAAACTGTTTTTT
CDR3: CASSPRMSATNEKLFF

J: TRBJ2-3
V: TRBV28
size: .
D: .
DNA: TGTGCCAGCAGTAGCGGAACTAGCACAGATACGCAGTATTTT
CDR3: CASSSGTSTDTQYF